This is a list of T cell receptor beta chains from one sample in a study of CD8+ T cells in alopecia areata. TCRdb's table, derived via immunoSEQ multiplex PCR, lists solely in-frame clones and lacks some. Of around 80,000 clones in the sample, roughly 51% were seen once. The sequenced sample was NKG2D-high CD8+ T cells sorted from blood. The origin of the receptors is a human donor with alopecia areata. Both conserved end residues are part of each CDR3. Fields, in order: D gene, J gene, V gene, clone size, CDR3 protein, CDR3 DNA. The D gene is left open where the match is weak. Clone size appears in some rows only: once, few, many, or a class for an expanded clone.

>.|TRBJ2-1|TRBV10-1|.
CASSDREWYNEQFF
TGCGCCAGCAGTGATCGGGAGTGGTACAATGAGCAGTTCTTC
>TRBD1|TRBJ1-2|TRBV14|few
CASSQFEGGVDGYTF
TGTGCCAGCAGCCAATTTGAAGGGGGCGTGGATGGCTACACCTTC
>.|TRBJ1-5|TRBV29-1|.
CSVETDSNQPQHF
TGCAGCGTTGAAACCGATAGCAATCAGCCCCAGCATTTT
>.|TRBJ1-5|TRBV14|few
CASSLGGQPQHF
TGTGCCAGCAGCCTTGGGGGTCAGCCCCAGCATTTT
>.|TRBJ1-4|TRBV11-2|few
CASSLGLLGNEKLFF
TGTGCCAGCAGCTTAGGTCTGCTCGGTAATGAAAAACTGTTTTTT
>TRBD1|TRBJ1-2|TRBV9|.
CASASRTGGSGYTF
TGTGCCAGCGCCTCTAGGACAGGGGGCAGCGGCTACACCTTC
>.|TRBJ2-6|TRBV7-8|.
CASISSAILTGANVLTF
TGTGCCAGCATTTCCTCAGCGATACTAACTGGGGCCAACGTCCTGACTTTC
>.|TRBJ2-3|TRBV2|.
CASRGSTDTQYF
TGTGCCAGCAGAGGTAGCACAGATACGCAGTATTTT
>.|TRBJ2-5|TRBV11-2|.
CASRSTGTGETQYF
TGTGCCAGCAGATCGACAGGGACTGGAGAGACCCAGTACTTC
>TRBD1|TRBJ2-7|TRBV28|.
CASSSETGVEAYEQYF
TGTGCCAGCAGTTCCGAAACAGGGGTTGAGGCCTACGAGCAGTACTTC
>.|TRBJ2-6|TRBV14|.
CASTQRTSGANVLTF
TGTGCCAGCACCCAACGGACCTCTGGGGCCAACGTCCTGACTTTC
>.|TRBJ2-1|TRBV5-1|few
CASSSRAPHEQFF
TGCGCCAGCAGCTCCCGGGCTCCGCATGAGCAGTTCTTC
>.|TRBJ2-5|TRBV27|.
CASSWGLKETQYF
TGTGCCAGCAGTTGGGGACTCAAGGAGACCCAGTACTTC
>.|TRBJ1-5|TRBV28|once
CASSTGRSNQPQHF
TGTGCCAGCAGCACAGGGAGGAGCAATCAGCCCCAGCATTTT
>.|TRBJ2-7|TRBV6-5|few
CASSYAGTNEQYF
TGTGCCAGCAGTTACGCGGGGACCAACGAGCAGTACTTC
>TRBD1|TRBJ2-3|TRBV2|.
CASSEDRGGTDTQYF
TGTGCCAGCAGTGAAGACAGGGGGGGCACAGATACGCAGTATTTT
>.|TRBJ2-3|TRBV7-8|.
CASSLVGDTQYF
TGTGCCAGCAGCTTAGTAGGGGATACGCAGTATTTT
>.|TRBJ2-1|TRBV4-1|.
CASSQERAASYNEQFF
TGCGCCAGCAGCCAAGAACGCGCGGCCTCCTACAATGAGCAGTTCTTC
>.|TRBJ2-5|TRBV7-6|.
CASREGDETQYF
TGTGCCAGCAGAGAGGGTGACGAGACCCAGTACTTC
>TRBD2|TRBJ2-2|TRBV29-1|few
CSVESAGGPTGELFF
TGCAGCGTTGAATCAGCGGGAGGGCCAACCGGGGAGCTGTTTTTT
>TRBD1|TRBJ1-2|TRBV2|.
CASRTGYGYTF
TGTGCCAGCAGGACAGGGTATGGCTACACCTTC
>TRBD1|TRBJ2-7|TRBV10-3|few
CAVGTGEGSSYEQYF
TGTGCCGTCGGGACAGGGGAGGGTAGCTCCTACGAGCAGTACTTC
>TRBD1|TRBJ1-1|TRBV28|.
CASSPDREANTEAFF
TGTGCCAGCAGCCCCGACAGGGAGGCTAACACTGAAGCTTTCTTT
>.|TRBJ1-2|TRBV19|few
CASSKRTEGYTF
TGTGCCAGTAGTAAAAGGACAGAGGGCTACACCTTC
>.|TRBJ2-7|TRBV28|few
CASSPTEPYEQYF
TGTGCCAGCAGCCCGACGGAGCCCTACGAGCAGTACTTC
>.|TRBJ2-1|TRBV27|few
CASSIEGSWGNEQFF
TGTGCCAGCAGCATCGAGGGTTCTTGGGGCAATGAGCAGTTCTTC
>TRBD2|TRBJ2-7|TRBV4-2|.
CASSHATGTSGVHEQYF
TGTGCCAGCAGCCACGCAACGGGGACTAGCGGAGTTCACGAGCAGTACTTC
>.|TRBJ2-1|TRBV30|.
CAWSEVNYGEQFF
TGTGCCTGGAGTGAGGTAAATTACGGTGAGCAGTTCTTC
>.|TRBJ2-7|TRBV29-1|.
CSVTSYSYEQYF
TGCAGCGTTACAAGTTACTCCTACGAGCAGTACTTC
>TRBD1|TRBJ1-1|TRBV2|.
CASRPIRGRSEAFF
TGTGCCAGCAGGCCCATAAGGGGGCGAAGTGAAGCTTTCTTT
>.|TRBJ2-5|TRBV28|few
CASSSYAEFVSQETQYF
TGTGCCAGCAGTTCATACGCCGAGTTCGTATCCCAAGAGACCCAGTACTTC
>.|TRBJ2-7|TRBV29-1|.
CSVEVTGTSYEQYF
TGCAGCGTTGAAGTAACAGGCACATCCTACGAGCAGTACTTC
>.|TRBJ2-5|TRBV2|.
CASLEGGAETQYF
TGTGCCAGCCTCGAAGGTGGGGCTGAGACCCAGTACTTC
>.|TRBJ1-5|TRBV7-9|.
CASSLPGKPQHF
TGTGCCAGCAGCTTACCGGGAAAGCCCCAGCATTTT
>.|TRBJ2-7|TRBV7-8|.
CASSTPTREQYF
TGTGCCAGCAGCACCCCGACCCGTGAGCAGTACTTC
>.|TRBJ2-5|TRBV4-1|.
CASSQARQETQYF
TGCGCCAGCAGCCAAGCTAGGCAAGAGACCCAGTACTTC
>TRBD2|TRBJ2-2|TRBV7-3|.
CASSSTSGEGTGELFF
TGTGCCAGCAGCTCGACTAGCGGGGAGGGGACCGGGGAGCTGTTTTTT
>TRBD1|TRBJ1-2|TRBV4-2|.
CASSQVAGGDYGYTF
TGTGCCAGCAGCCAAGTGGCAGGGGGAGACTATGGCTACACCTTC
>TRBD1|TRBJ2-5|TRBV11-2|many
CASSPTGTGGETQYF
TGTGCCAGCAGCCCGACCGGGACAGGGGGAGAGACCCAGTACTTC
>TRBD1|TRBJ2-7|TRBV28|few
CASRSSGTGVYEQYF
TGTGCCAGCAGATCCTCAGGGACAGGGGTCTACGAGCAGTACTTC
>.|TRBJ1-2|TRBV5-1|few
CAIPSAGDGYTF
TGCGCCATTCCCTCGGCAGGGGATGGCTACACCTTC
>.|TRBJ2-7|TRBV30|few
CAHPGHTIYEQYF
TGTGCCCACCCGGGACACACGATCTACGAGCAGTACTTC
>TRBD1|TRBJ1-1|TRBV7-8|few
CASSLHRTGGTEAFF
TGTGCCAGCAGCCTTCACAGGACAGGGGGCACCGAAGCTTTCTTT
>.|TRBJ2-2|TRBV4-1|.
CASSQERAGTGELFF
TGCGCCAGCAGCCAAGAGCGAGCGGGCACCGGGGAGCTGTTTTTT
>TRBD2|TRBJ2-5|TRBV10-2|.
CASSDVRLAEETQYF
TGCGCCAGCAGTGATGTGAGGCTAGCGGAGGAGACCCAGTACTTC
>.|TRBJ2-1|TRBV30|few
CAWTRGSSSYNEQFF
TGTGCCTGGACCAGGGGTAGCAGCTCCTACAATGAGCAGTTCTTC
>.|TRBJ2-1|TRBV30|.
CAWSAGENEQFF
TGTGCCTGGAGTGCGGGGGAAAATGAGCAGTTCTTC
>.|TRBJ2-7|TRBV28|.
CASSFRGSYEQYF
TGTGCCAGCAGTTTTAGGGGGAGCTACGAGCAGTACTTC
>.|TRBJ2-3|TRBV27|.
CASSPGFLIDTQYF
TGTGCCAGCAGCCCGGGGTTTTTAATAGATACGCAGTATTTT
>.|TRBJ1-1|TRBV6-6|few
CASSTSHEAFF
TGTGCCAGCAGTACCTCACATGAAGCTTTCTTT
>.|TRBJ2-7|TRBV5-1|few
CASSFEDYSYEQYF
TGCGCCAGCAGCTTCGAAGACTATTCCTACGAGCAGTACTTC
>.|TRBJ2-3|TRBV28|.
CASSWESVLTDTQYF
TGTGCCAGCAGCTGGGAATCGGTTCTCACAGATACGCAGTATTTT
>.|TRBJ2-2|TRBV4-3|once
CASSQDPSGGTGELFF
TGCGCCAGCAGCCAAGACCCCAGCGGAGGCACCGGGGAGCTGTTTTTT